Listed below are T cell receptor beta chains from one sample, sequenced in a study of blood T cell repertoires in COVID-19. The protocol was immunoSEQ multiplex PCR, while the TCRdb copy is restricted to in-frame clones and leaves out a portion. The table has about 220,000 clones, around three quarters seen once. Sample: peripheral blood. The receptors were gathered from a woman aged 70-85 years with acute or convalescent COVID-19. Both conserved end residues are part of each CDR3. A D gene is named only where the DNA matches it firmly. Size is stated for part of the rows, as once, few or many counts, or as a class when the clone is expanded.

-	TRBV19	-	TRBJ1-2	CASSKTGYGYTF	TGTGCCAGTAGTAAAACAGGCTATGGCTACACCTTC
TRBD1	TRBV29-1	-	TRBJ2-5	CSVRRDSYQETQYF	TGCAGCGTCCGCCGGGACAGTTACCAAGAGACCCAGTACTTC
TRBD1	TRBV6-5	many	TRBJ1-4	CASQGQGGEKLFF	TGTGCCAGCCAAGGACAGGGCGGTGAAAAACTGTTTTTT
TRBD2	TRBV5-1	-	TRBJ2-2	CASSSEGLGGAGELFF	TGCGCCAGCAGCTCCGAGGGACTAGGGGGGGCCGGGGAGCTGTTTTTT
-	TRBV9	-	TRBJ2-5	CASSVGRGPHETQYF	TGTGCCAGCAGCGTAGGGAGGGGGCCCCATGAGACCCAGTACTTC
-	TRBV5-6	once	TRBJ2-3	CASSLTGTDTQYF	TGTGCCAGCAGCTTGACAGGCACAGATACGCAGTATTTT
TRBD2	TRBV6-6	-	TRBJ2-1	CASTLAGTYNEQFF	TGTGCCAGCACCTTAGCGGGTACCTACAATGAGCAGTTCTTC
-	TRBV6-2/TRBV6-3	-	TRBJ1-2	CASSYSDNGVYGYTF	TGTGCCAGCAGTTACTCGGACAACGGAGTCTATGGCTACACCTTC
-	TRBV11-3	-	TRBJ2-1	CASSSYGGENEQFF	TGTGCCAGCAGCTCTTACGGAGGGGAAAATGAGCAGTTCTTC
-	TRBV7-9	-	TRBJ1-1	CATTDLGANTEAFF	TGTGCCACCACGGATCTGGGGGCGAACACTGAAGCTTTCTTT
TRBD2	TRBV5-1	-	TRBJ2-3	CASSLEGLVADTQYF	TGCGCCAGCAGCTTGGAGGGACTAGTCGCAGATACGCAGTATTTT
TRBD2	TRBV15	-	TRBJ2-7	CATSRDPTSSGEQYF	TGTGCCACCAGCAGAGACCCGACTAGCTCGGGCGAGCAGTACTTC
-	TRBV5-7	-	TRBJ2-5	CASSLEGVQETQYF	TGTGCCAGCAGCTTGGAGGGGGTACAAGAGACCCAGTACTTC
-	TRBV3-1/TRBV3-2	-	TRBJ1-6	CASSQGRELLPPLHF	TGTGCCAGCAGCCAAGGGCGGGAATTGTTGCCACCCCTCCACTTT
-	TRBV7-9	-	TRBJ2-5	CASSLFRQETQYF	TGTGCCAGCAGCTTATTTCGGCAAGAGACCCAGTACTTC
TRBD1	TRBV29-1	-	TRBJ1-2	CSVERDSRYGYTF	TGCAGCGTTGAACGGGACAGTCGATATGGCTACACCTTC
TRBD2	TRBV19	-	TRBJ2-1	CASNLGGGAYNEQFF	TGTGCCAGTAACCTTGGCGGGGGGGCCTACAATGAGCAGTTCTTC
TRBD2	TRBV10-3	-	TRBJ2-5	CAIRASGGEETQYF	TGTGCCATCCGAGCTAGCGGGGGGGAAGAGACCCAGTACTTC
TRBD1	TRBV18	-	TRBJ2-3	CASSPFGQGDTQYF	TGTGCCAGCTCACCTTTCGGACAGGGAGATACGCAGTATTTT
-	TRBV5-8	-	TRBJ1-5	CASSFGSGHTNQPQHF	TGTGCCAGCAGCTTCGGATCGGGACATACCAATCAGCCCCAGCATTTT